The T cell receptor beta chain under discussion was sequenced for a study of radiotherapy plus CTLA-4 blockade in lung cancer. Study overall: Patients showed objective responses in about 20% of cases and disease control in just over 30%. Whole-study results and caveats: TCR clones from tumors expanded in blood after radiotherapy plus ipilimumab.

This CDR3 spans 13 amino acids. Germline CDR1 is SGHAT and CDR2 is FQNNGV. Germline trimming cut 5 bases from V and 3 bases from J; bases unmatched to any gene: 4. Concerning this clone itself: As yet, its antigen is unknown.

Profiling relied on immunoSEQ multiplex PCR, and the TCRdb table lists in-frame clones only, not all of them. The table lists tens of thousands of clones, around nine tenths of them singletons, with roughly 17% in the top ten. The J gene is TRBJ2-7, the V gene TRBV11-2; 7 bases line up with TRBD1. The receptor was isolated from a human donor with non-small cell lung cancer that progressed on radiotherapy plus ipilimumab. The sequencing used peripheral blood, collected from a patient treated with radiotherapy plus ipilimumab. The CDR3 here is CASSLGQYYEQYF. The CDR3 bases are TGTGCCAGCAGCCTGGGACAGTACTACGAGCAGTACTTC.